The clone carrying this TCR beta chain was found a few times. Its target is not known. The source of the sample is a study of persistence of HIV-infected CD4 T cells. Study-level background: A median of about eight years of suppressive ART preceded sampling.

The CDR3 has 14 amino acids. V lost 4 bases and J lost 0, with 10 bases in between. Germline CDR1 is SGHRS and CDR2 is YFSETQ. This nonspecific control used anti-CD3/anti-CD28 bead stimulation of CD4+ T cells. Sorting selected CD4+ T cells upregulating both CD40 ligand and CD69. Donors had undetectable plasma HIV-1 RNA, under 50 copies/mL, for 4+ years. This was the immunoSEQ version 4 assay in survey mode. Sequenced by immunoSEQ multiplex PCR; TCRdb stores in-frame clones only, minus some. Of tens of thousands of clones listed, around 90% were seen once; the top ten hold 0.4% to 0.5%. The receptor was derived from an adult woman with HIV who was CMV-seropositive. The material was CD4+ T cells sorted from PBMCs after roughly 19-hour stimulation, obtained from a patient who received antiretroviral therapy. The chain couples TRBV5-1 to TRBJ1-1, with D perhaps matching TRBD1 (6 bases). As DNA, the CDR3 is TGCGCCAGCAGCGGAGGACAGCTGAACACTGAAGCTTTCTTT. It specifies CASSGGQLNTEAFF.